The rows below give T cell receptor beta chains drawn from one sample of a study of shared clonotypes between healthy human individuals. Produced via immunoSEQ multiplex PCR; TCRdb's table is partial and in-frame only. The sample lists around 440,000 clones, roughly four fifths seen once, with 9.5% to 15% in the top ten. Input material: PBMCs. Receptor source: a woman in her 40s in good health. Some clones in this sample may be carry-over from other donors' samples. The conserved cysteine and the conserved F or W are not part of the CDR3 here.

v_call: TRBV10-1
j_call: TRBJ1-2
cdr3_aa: ASSEQDREGNYGYT

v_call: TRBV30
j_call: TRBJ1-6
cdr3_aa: AWSVRGGATGGNSPLH

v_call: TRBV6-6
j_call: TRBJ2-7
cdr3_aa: ASTYGLAGAYEQY

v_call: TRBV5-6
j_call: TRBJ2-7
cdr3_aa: ASSLQGRSLYEQY

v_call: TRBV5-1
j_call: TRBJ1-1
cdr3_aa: ASSFRLGETANTEAF

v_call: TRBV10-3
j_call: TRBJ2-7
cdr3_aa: AISEVTGEQY

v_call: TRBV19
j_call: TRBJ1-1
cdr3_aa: ASSHGFQAF

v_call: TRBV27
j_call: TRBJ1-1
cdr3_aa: ASLPRERDTEAF

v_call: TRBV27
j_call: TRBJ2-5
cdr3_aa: ASSLYATSGGLETQY

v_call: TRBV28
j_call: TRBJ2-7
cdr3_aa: ASSSPSAYEQY

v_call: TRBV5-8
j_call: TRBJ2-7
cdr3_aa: ASSLNRAGGSSYEQY

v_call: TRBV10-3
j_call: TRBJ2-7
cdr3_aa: AIRGETSSYEQY

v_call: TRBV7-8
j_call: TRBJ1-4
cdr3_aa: ASSFGGISTGEKLF

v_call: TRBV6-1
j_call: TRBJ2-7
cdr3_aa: ASSSLAGGPPEQY

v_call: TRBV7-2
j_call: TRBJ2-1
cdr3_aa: ASSLRDTYNEQF

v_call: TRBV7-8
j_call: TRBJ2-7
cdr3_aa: ASSPFGGHPNYEQY

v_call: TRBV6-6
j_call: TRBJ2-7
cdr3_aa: ASSLGGASSYEQY

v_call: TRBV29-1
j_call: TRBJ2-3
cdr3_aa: SVEGLAQQGLGTDTQY

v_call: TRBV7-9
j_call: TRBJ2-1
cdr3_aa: AGGLAGDEQF

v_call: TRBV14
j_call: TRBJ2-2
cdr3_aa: ASSPWTSGTLTGELF

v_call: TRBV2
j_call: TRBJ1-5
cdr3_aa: ASTEEGGGLDQPQH

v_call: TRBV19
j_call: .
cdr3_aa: ASSTPGLAAEQY